Presented here are 3 T cell receptor beta chains from one specimen sequenced in a study of spatial heterogeneity in lung cancer. Study observations and caveats: Tumors with more nonsynonymous mutations had more expanded intratumoral alpha and beta TCRs.

No antigens are known for them. TCRdb re-derived calls from the 5' RACE reads in MiXCR, one entry per CDR3 protein. Of fewer than 20,000 distinct CDR3 sequences in the sample, about 6.8% were seen once. This sample's time point: sample taken at primary tumor resection. Sample: lung tumor tissue, taken at surgery. These receptors were taken from a female donor with early-stage non-small cell lung cancer.

This clonotype has a count of ten or more. The gene calls are TRBV20-1 and TRBJ1-2, with D possibly TRBD1 on 5 matching bases. This CDR3 has 14 amino acids. Germline-derived CDR1 and CDR2 are DFQATT and SNEGSKA (reference sequence). V gave up 0 bases and J gave up 6 bases, with 14 bases separating them. The CDR3 nucleotides read TGCAGTGCTAGAGATACGCAGGGTCAAGATGGCTACACCTTC. Its protein is CSARDTQGQDGYTF.

This clonotype occurred many times. The CDR3 region has the DNA TGCAGTGCTAGAGACGGGGGTAAAGCTTTCTTT. Its protein is CSARDGGKAFF. The chain uses TRBV20-1 and TRBJ1-1, with a weak D call TRBD1 (5 bases). In germline, CDR1 is DFQATT, CDR2 SNEGSKA (reference sequence). The V end was cut by 0 bases, the J end by 9 bases, with 8 bases between. The CDR3 is 11 residues long.

This clonotype was detected many times. The rearrangement joins TRBV28 to TRBJ1-2; D gene unclear. The CDR3 runs to 14 residues. Germline loops: CDR1 MDHEN, CDR2 SYDVKM. Trimming shortened V by 5 bases and J by 6 bases, and 16 bases separated the two germline ends. CDR3 loop: CASSRSGPPDGYTF. The CDR3 nucleotides are TGTGCCAGCAGTCGGTCCGGACCTCCCGATGGCTACACCTTC.